A few counts support the clone carrying this T cell receptor (beta chain). Its antigen is not identified. Germline CDR1 is LGHNA and CDR2 is YNFKEQ. The CDR3 runs to 16 residues. Trimming removed 0 bases from V and 0 bases from J; junction bases left unmatched: 4. The data derive from a study of graft-versus-host responses after intestinal transplantation. Study-level information: Transplant types were multivisceral, liver-intestinal, or isolated intestinal. Each patient got anti-thymocyte globulin induction, then tacrolimus and steroids for about 3 years. General study results and limits: Individuals carrying graft-donor T cell macrochimerism showed high graft-versus-host to host-versus-graft clonal ratios in allografts.

Assay used: immunoSEQ multiplex PCR; TCRdb lists only in-frame clones, some missing. The sample lists over 80,000 clones; 86% were seen once. The rearrangement uses TRBV4-2 and TRBJ2-7; 8 bases are shared with TRBD2. This sequence was found in a human patient who received an intestinal transplant, so some T cells may come from the graft donor. The sample here was PBMCs, taken 255 days after intestinal transplant. The CDR3: CASSQDERGGSYEQYF. In nucleotides, the CDR3 is TGTGCCAGCAGCCAAGATGAACGGGGGGGCTCCTACGAGCAGTACTTC.